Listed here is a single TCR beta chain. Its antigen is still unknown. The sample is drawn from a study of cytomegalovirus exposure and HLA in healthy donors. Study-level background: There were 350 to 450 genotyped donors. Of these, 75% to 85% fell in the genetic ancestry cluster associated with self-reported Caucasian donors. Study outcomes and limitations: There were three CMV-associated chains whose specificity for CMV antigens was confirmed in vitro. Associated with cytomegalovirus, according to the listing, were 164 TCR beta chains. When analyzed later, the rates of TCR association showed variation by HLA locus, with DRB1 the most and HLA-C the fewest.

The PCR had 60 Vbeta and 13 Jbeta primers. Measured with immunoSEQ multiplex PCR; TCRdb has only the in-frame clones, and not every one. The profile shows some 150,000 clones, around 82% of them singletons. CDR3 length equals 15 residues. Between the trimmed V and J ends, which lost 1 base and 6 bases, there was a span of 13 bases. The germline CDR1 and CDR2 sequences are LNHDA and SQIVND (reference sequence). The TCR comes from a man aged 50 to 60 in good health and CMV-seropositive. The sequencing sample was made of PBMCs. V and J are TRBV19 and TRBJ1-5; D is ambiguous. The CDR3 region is CASSIGYEDFQPQHF. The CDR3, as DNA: TGTGCCAGTAGTATAGGCTACGAGGATTTTCAGCCCCAGCATTTT.